One T cell receptor beta chain is described in this entry. Antigen: not known. Second doses at about 4 or about 12 weeks were pooled. This CDR3 is 12 amino acids long. Per the germline V gene, CDR1 is ENHRY and CDR2 is SYGVKD. Trimming removed 0 bases from V and 7 bases from J, with 6 bases in between. This table comes from immunoSEQ multiplex PCR, and its TCRdb copy is limited to in-frame clones, with some not included. The sample gives around 120,000 clones, 93% of which show up once; 4.5% to 6% is in the top ten. This sample is part of a study of T cell responses to AZD1222 COVID-19 vaccine. Study-wide results and caveats: Clonal diversity may have been underestimated, and the donors were mostly white British, with more females than males.

This receptor was taken from an adult who received the AZD1222 COVID-19 vaccine. The specimen was peripheral blood, collected 28 days after the second AZD1222 dose. The rearrangement links TRBV10-3 to TRBJ1-1; no clear D. The CDR3 here is CAISESDGEAFF. The CDR3 DNA follows: TGTGCCATCAGTGAGTCGGACGGTGAAGCTTTCTTT.